This T cell receptor beta chain was found in a study of blood T cell repertoires in COVID-19. Study at large: COVID-19 samples collected from the United States, Italy and Spain covered acute and convalescent phases. In each case, the material was cDNA or gDNA derived from T cells, B-cell-depleted T cells, or PBMCs.

Per the original methods: Estimates of nucleated cell counts were drawn from the amplification of reference gene primers. Clones were sequenced by immunoSEQ multiplex PCR, and TCRdb holds only the in-frame ones, with some missing. That table gives V, J and clone size, and the DNA gave D and trimming. The sample lists about 200,000 clones; roughly 90% were seen once. This CDR3 has 14 amino acids. While infection was still active, Seattle patients were enrolled and then followed longitudinally. Sequencing was performed on peripheral blood. The source of this sequence is a man in his 60s with COVID-19, enrolled during active disease. The chain is built from TRBV21-1 and TRBJ2-7; TRBD1, the table's D call, was not compared with the DNA. TRBV21-1 is listed as a pseudogene. CDR3 sequence reads: CASSKFVQTYEQYF. The CDR3 DNA sequence: TGTGCCAGCAGCAAATTTGTTCAAACCTACGAGCAGTACTTC.